A single sample gave rise to the 28 T cell receptor beta chains below, sequenced in a study of regulatory T cells in long-lasting Graves disease. CDR3 regions were amplified by Arm-PCR using iRepertoire HTBI primers to build TCR beta libraries. TCRdb reprocessed the multiplex PCR reads via MiXCR and lists one record per CDR3 protein. This table holds 400,000 or so distinct CDR3 sequences, less than 25% found once. The time point here: persistent/refractory GD, antithyroid drugs over 5 years with positive TRAb. Construction of the TCR library relied on RNA isolated from PBMCs. Sequenced here: peripheral blood mononuclear cells (PBMCs), sampled when the disease was refractory, from a patient treated with antithyroid drugs. The receptors derive from a female donor with Graves disease.

This clonotype was counted a few times. The CDR3 protein is CASSIVQDQPQHF. CDR3 coding DNA: TGTGCCAGTAGTATCGTCCAGGATCAGCCCCAGCATTTT. This sequence joins TRBV19 and TRBJ1-5, with D unclear. CDR1 is LNHDA, CDR2 SQIVND, per germline (reference sequence). The length of the CDR3 is 13 residues. Trimming took off 3 bases at V and 5 bases at J, with 8 bases between the two ends.

This clonotype was seen only a few times. The chain links TRBV4-3 to TRBJ1-1; D might be TRBD1 (6 bases). Trimming shortened V by 3 bases and J by 1 base, and 12 bases separated the two germline ends. This CDR3 has 15 amino acids. Germline CDR1 LGHNA, CDR2 YSLEER. The CDR3 protein is CASSHHRETNTEAFF. The CDR3 DNA sequence: TGCGCCAGCAGCCACCACAGGGAGACGAACACTGAAGCTTTCTTT.

This clonotype was seen repeatedly, ten times or more. The V call is TRBV27, the J call TRBJ1-1; 8 bases are a match to TRBD1. V trimming: 3 bases; J trimming: 3 bases; junction bases outside the gene matches: 9. The CDR3 spans 16 residues. The germline gives CDR1 MNHEY, CDR2 SMNVEV (reference sequence). The CDR3 DNA sequence: TGTGCCAGCAGTTTGGTGGCAGGGGGCGCGTACACTGAAGCTTTCTTT. Amino acid sequence: CASSLVAGGAYTEAFF.

The chain links TRBV7-2 to TRBJ1-6; a possible D gene is TRBD1 (6 bases). This CDR3 contains 15 residues. Trimming removed 5 bases at V and 5 bases at J, with 13 bases between. Germline lookup yields CDR1 SGHTA and CDR2 FQGNSA. CDR3 bases: TGTGCCAGCAGCCTACAGGGACCCAATAATTCACCCCTCCACTTT. Its protein product is CASSLQGPNNSPLHF.

There are a few counts of this clonotype. CDR3 amino acids: CASSPTLTGDANYGYTF. The CDR3 region has the DNA TGTGCCAGCAGCCCGACACTCACAGGTGACGCTAACTATGGCTACACCTTC. The chain carries TRBV9 and TRBJ1-2; TRBD1 might be the D (5 bases). Germline V CDR1 and CDR2: SGDLS, YYNGEE. The CDR3 extends over 17 amino acids. V lost 4 bases to trimming and J lost 0 bases, with 19 bases between them.

This clonotype showed up just a few times. The chain joins TRBV28 to TRBJ1-1, with TRBD1 matching over 9 bases. Germline CDR1 and CDR2: MDHEN and SYDVKM. The CDR3 spans 15 residues. J gave up 5 bases and V 4 bases, and 8 bases lay outside the gene matches. The CDR3 DNA reads as TGTGCCAGCAGTTACGGGATGACAGGGGGTACTGAAGCTTTCTTT. As protein: CASSYGMTGGTEAFF.

This clonotype was seen a few times. The CDR3 region is CASKTNDAGNTIYF. In DNA, the CDR3 is TGCGCCAGCAAAACAAACGATGCTGGAAACACCATATATTTT. V usage is TRBV5-1 and J usage is TRBJ1-3, with D uncertain. The germline CDR1 and CDR2 sequences are SGHRS and YFSETQ. The germline V and J ends were trimmed by 6 bases and 2 bases, with 12 bases remaining between them. The CDR3 consists of 14 residues.

This clonotype was recorded at least ten times. The chain couples TRBV12-3 or TRBV12-4 to TRBJ1-1, with TRBD1 matching over 9 bases. The CDR3 sequence is 16 residues long. Germline trimming cut 5 bases from V and 2 bases from J; bases unmatched to any gene: 9. The CDR3, as DNA: TGTGCCAGCAGTCCGAGGACAGGGGCTTCCAACACTGAAGCTTTCTTT. Translating gives CASSPRTGASNTEAFF.

J is TRBJ2-2 and V is TRBV6-2 or TRBV6-3; 8 nucleotides line up with TRBD1. The CDR3 length is 15 residues. V gave up 6 bases and J gave up 5 bases; unmatched junction bases: 8. Per germline, CDR1 MNHEY and CDR2 SVGEGT. The CDR3 sequence is CASRQRTGITGELFF. CDR3 coding DNA: TGTGCCAGCAGACAAAGGACAGGGATTACCGGGGAGCTGTTTTTT.

The table lists this clonotype with many counts. The rearrangement joins TRBV2 to TRBJ2-7, with D perhaps matching TRBD1 or TRBD2 (6 bases each). V gave up 9 bases and J gave up 2 bases, with 11 bases separating them. This CDR3 has 12 residues. Germline assignment: CDR1 SNHLY and CDR2 FYNNEI. The CDR3 here is CARGGTAYEQYF. CDR3 nucleotide sequence: TGTGCCAGAGGGGGGACCGCCTACGAGCAGTACTTC.

This clonotype was seen only a few times. The V gene is TRBV7-2, the J gene TRBJ1-2, with a tentative D call TRBD1 (6 bases). The CDR3 totals 15 residues. Trimming pared 3 bases from V and 3 bases from J, leaving 14 bases between. Germline CDR1 reads SGHTA; CDR2 reads FQGNSA. The CDR3 sequence: CASSFRPRGDYGYTF. The CDR3 DNA reads TGTGCCAGCAGCTTTCGACCCAGGGGAGACTATGGCTACACCTTC.

This clonotype was observed many times. This chain connects TRBV5-5 to TRBJ1-5; D call uncertain. CDR1 and CDR2 from the germline V gene are SGHKS and YYEKEE (reference sequence). Trimming stripped 1 base from V and 3 bases from J, with 8 bases between. This CDR3 is built from 14 residues. CDR3 nucleotide sequence: TGTGCCAGCAGCTTGTACAGTTCCAATCAGCCCCAGCATTTT. Its translation: CASSLYSSNQPQHF.

The chain couples TRBV19 to TRBJ2-2; TRBD1 might be the D (6 bases). The germline V gene encodes CDR1 LNHDA and CDR2 SQIVND (reference sequence). The V and J ends lost 3 bases and 1 base respectively, with 15 bases between them. The CDR3 length is 17 residues. The CDR3 DNA follows: TGTGCCAGTAGTATTTGGTTCCAGGGACAGAACACCGGGGAGCTGTTTTTT. Its translation: CASSIWFQGQNTGELFF. Looking up the rest from reference TRBV19 and TRBJ2-2 gives the full variable domain: DGGITQSPKYLFRKEGQNVTLSCEQNLNHDAMYWYRQDPGQGLRLIYYSQIVNDFQKGDIAEGYSVSREKKESFPLTVTSAQKNPTAFYLCASSIWFQGQNTGELFFGEGSRLTVL.

The chain carries TRBV6-5 and TRBJ2-2; tentatively, D is TRBD1 (5 bases). The V gene's germline CDR1 is MNHEY and CDR2 SVGAGI. There are 15 residues in the CDR3. The germline V and J ends were trimmed by 1 base and 2 bases, with 8 bases remaining between them. Here the CDR3 DNA reads TGTGCCAGCAGTTACTTAGACAGCAACACCGGGGAGCTGTTTTTT. Translating it yields CASSYLDSNTGELFF.

This clonotype occurred many times. The rearrangement links TRBV2 to TRBJ2-1, with D tentatively TRBD2 (5 bases). The CDR3 loop spans 12 amino acids. Germline V CDR1 and CDR2: SNHLY, FYNNEI. V dropped 11 bases and J dropped 8 bases, with 16 bases sitting between them. CDR3 nucleotides: TGTGCCTCGGTGGGAGTTATAGATGAGCAGTTCTTC. Its translation: CASVGVIDEQFF.

In its sample, this clonotype was seen many times. The gene calls are TRBV6-5 and TRBJ1-2; weak D call: TRBD1 (5 bases). This CDR3 has 14 amino acids. Germline V lookup: CDR1 MNHEY, CDR2 SVGAGI. Trimming left V 3 bases short and J 5 bases short, with 13 bases between. CDR3 DNA sequence: TGTGCCAGCAGTTATAGCGGGACCGCTTATGGCTACACCTTC. It yields the protein CASSYSGTAYGYTF.

This chain links TRBV9 with TRBJ2-2; 10 bases map to TRBD1. Looked up from germline, CDR1 is SGDLS and CDR2 is YYNGEE. Trimming at V came to 3 bases and at J to 6 bases, leaving 5 bases not matched to a gene. This CDR3 has 15 amino acids. The CDR3 loop reads CASSGDRGGPGELFF. CDR3 DNA: TGTGCCAGCAGCGGGGACAGGGGTGGCCCCGGGGAGCTGTTTTTT.

As for this clonotype: Given a much more abundant clone one base away, this may be a read error. Written as DNA, the CDR3 is TGTGCCAGCAGCTTAGCGGACAAGAACTACGAGCGGTACTTC. It specifies CASSLADKNYERYF. The rearrangement links TRBV11-1 to TRBJ2-7, with D perhaps TRBD1 (5 bases). The CDR3 is 14 residues long. The germline CDR1 and CDR2 sequences are SGHAT and FQDESV (reference sequence).

This chain connects TRBV7-2 to TRBJ1-4; TRBD1 agrees at 7 bases. V trimming: 3 bases; J trimming: 3 bases; junction bases outside the gene matches: 10. The CDR3 has 17 amino acids. Germline lookup yields CDR1 SGHTA and CDR2 FQGNSA. CDR3 in DNA: TGTGCCAGCAGCTTTAGACCAACCGGGACAGCTAATGAAAAACTGTTTTTT. It specifies CASSFRPTGTANEKLFF.

This clonotype was seen repeatedly, ten times or more. The chain is built from TRBV20-1 and TRBJ2-5; D is unclear. Germline loops: CDR1 DFQATT, CDR2 SNEGSKA (reference sequence). This CDR3 comprises 15 residues. The V gene lost 0 bases and the J gene lost 9 bases, with 20 bases spanning the gap. The CDR3 region has the DNA TGCAGTGCTAGAGATCCGTTCTGGGCATTTGGGGCCCAGTACTTC. This translates into CSARDPFWAFGAQYF.

This clonotype was counted many times. The rearrangement uses TRBV6-1 and TRBJ1-1; D call uncertain. V was shortened by 4 bases and J by 0 bases, with 12 bases between the two germline ends. The CDR3 extends over 15 amino acids. CDR1 is MNHNS, CDR2 SASEGT, per germline. This CDR3 reads CASSVRGVMNTEAFF. Written as DNA, the CDR3 is TGTGCCAGCAGTGTCCGCGGAGTCATGAACACTGAAGCTTTCTTT.

This clonotype was found many times. Here the CDR3 DNA reads TGTGCCACTCAGGCAGGGACAGCCAAAAACATTCAGTACTTC. Protein: CATQAGTAKNIQYF. The V gene is TRBV2, the J gene TRBJ2-4; possibly TRBD1 or TRBD2 for D (5 bases each). Germline values: CDR1 SNHLY, CDR2 FYNNEI. V was shortened by 10 bases and J by 0 bases, with 13 bases between the two germline ends. CDR3 length: 14 residues. Looking up the rest from reference TRBV2 and TRBJ2-4 gives the full variable domain: EPEVTQTPSHQVTQMGQEVILRCVPISNHLYFYWYRQILGQKVEFLVSFYNNEISEKSEIFDDQFSVERPDGSNFTLKIRSTKLEDSAMYFCATQAGTAKNIQYFGAGTRLSVL.

V gene TRBV20-1 combines with J gene TRBJ2-1; 10 bases match TRBD1. The V segment lost 0 bases and the J segment 4 bases; nucleotides outside the gene matches: 9. There are 17 residues in the CDR3. CDR1 DFQATT and CDR2 SNEGSKA come from the germline V gene (reference sequence). DNA for the CDR3: TGCAGTGCTAGAGATCTCGTCCAGGACAGGGGGTACAATGAGCAGTTCTTC. Its protein is CSARDLVQDRGYNEQFF.

V and J are TRBV20-1 and TRBJ2-7, with no clear D. This CDR3 has 16 residues. Germline V CDR1 and CDR2: DFQATT, SNEGSKA (reference sequence). Trimming pared 3 bases from V and 2 bases from J, leaving 20 bases between. This CDR3 reads CSASLNIEPWTYEQYF. In nucleotides, the CDR3 is TGCAGTGCTAGTCTGAACATAGAGCCGTGGACCTACGAGCAGTACTTC.

This clonotype has more than one count but fewer than ten. The CDR3 DNA sequence: TGCAGCGTTGATAAGAGGAACTATGGCTACACCTTC. Its protein product is CSVDKRNYGYTF. The V gene is TRBV29-1, the J gene TRBJ1-2; D gene unclear. Germline loops: CDR1 SQVTM, CDR2 ANQGSEA. Trimming left V 3 bases short and J 2 bases short, with 7 bases between. The CDR3 consists of 12 residues.

The chain carries TRBV20-1 and TRBJ1-6; D is possibly TRBD1 (5 bases). Germline CDR1 is DFQATT and CDR2 is SNEGSKA (reference sequence). V was trimmed by 4 bases and J by 7 bases, leaving 11 bases between them. CDR3 size: 13 residues. The CDR3 loop is CSANRGKNSPLHF. CDR3 coding DNA: TGCAGTGCTAACCGGGGCAAAAATTCACCCCTCCACTTT.

This clonotype was observed at least ten times. V is TRBV27 and J is TRBJ2-5; possible D gene TRBD2, 5 bases. In germline, CDR1 is MNHEY, CDR2 SMNVEV (reference sequence). There are 16 residues in the CDR3. V lost 3 bases, J lost 2 bases, and 16 bases lay in between. The DNA for the CDR3 is TGTGCCAGCAGTTTTTTCGGGCGGGTAGGACAAGAGACCCAGTACTTC. It codes for CASSFFGRVGQETQYF.

The V gene is TRBV4-3, the J gene TRBJ1-2; D not resolved. Germline values: CDR1 LGHNA, CDR2 YSLEER. The V gene lost 0 bases and the J gene lost 3 bases, with 8 bases spanning the gap. The CDR3 extends over 14 amino acids. CDR3 residues: CASSQDQWDYGYTF. The CDR3 DNA sequence: TGCGCCAGCAGCCAAGATCAGTGGGACTATGGCTACACCTTC.